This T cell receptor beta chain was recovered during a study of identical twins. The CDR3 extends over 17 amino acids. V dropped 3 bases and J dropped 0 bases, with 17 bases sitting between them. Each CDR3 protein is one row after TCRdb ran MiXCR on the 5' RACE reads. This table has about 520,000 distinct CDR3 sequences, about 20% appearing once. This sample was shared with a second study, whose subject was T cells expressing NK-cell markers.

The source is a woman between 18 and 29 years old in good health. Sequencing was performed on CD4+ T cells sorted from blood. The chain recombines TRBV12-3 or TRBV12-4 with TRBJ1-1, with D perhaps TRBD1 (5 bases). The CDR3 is CASSFVLTTTVNTEAFF. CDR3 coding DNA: TGTGCCAGCAGTTTTGTCCTGACCACGACAGTGAACACTGAAGCTTTCTTT.